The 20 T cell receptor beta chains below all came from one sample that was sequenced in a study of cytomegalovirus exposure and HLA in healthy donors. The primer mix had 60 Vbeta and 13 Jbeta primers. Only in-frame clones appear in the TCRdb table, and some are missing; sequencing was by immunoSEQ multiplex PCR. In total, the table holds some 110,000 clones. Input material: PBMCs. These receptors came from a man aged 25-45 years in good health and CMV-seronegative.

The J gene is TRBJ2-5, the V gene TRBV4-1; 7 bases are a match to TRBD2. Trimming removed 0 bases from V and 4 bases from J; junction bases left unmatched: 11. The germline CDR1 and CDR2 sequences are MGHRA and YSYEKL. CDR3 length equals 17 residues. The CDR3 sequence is CASSQDTPGPGGETQYF. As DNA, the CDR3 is TGCGCCAGCAGCCAAGATACTCCGGGACCGGGGGGAGAGACCCAGTACTTC.

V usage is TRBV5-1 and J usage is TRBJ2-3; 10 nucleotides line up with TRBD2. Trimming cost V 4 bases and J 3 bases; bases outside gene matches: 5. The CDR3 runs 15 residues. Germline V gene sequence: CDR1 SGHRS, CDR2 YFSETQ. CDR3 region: CASSLGLAATDTQYF. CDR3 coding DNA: TGCGCCAGCAGCCTAGGACTAGCGGCGACAGATACGCAGTATTTT.

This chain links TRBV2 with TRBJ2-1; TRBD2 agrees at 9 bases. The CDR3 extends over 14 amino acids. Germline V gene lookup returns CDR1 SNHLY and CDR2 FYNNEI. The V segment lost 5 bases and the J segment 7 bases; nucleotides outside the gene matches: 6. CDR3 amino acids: CASSLLAGPNEQFF. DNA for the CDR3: TGTGCCAGCAGTCTACTAGCGGGCCCTAATGAGCAGTTCTTC.

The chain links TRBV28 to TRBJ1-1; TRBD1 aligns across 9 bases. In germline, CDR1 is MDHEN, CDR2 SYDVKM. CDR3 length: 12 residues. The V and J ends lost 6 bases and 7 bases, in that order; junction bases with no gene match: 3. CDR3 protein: CASRTGGDEAFF. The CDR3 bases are TGTGCCAGCAGGACAGGGGGGGATGAAGCTTTCTTT.

The CDR3 loop reads CASSQGQGFVSSDTEAFF. Written as DNA, the CDR3 is TGTGCCAGCTCACAAGGACAGGGCTTCGTAAGTAGTGACACTGAAGCTTTCTTT. The chain uses TRBV18 and TRBJ1-1; TRBD1 agrees at 8 bases. The ends lost 4 bases at V and 3 bases at J; junction bases unmatched: 16. CDR3 length: 18 amino acids. Germline values: CDR1 KGHSH, CDR2 LQKENI.

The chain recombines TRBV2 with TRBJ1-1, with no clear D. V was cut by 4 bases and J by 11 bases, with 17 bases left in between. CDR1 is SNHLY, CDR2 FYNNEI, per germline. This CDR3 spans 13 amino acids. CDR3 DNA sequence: TGTGCCAGCAGTGTTCGGGGTTCCCCTGGGGCTTTCTTT. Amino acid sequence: CASSVRGSPGAFF. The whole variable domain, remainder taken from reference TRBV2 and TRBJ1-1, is EPEVTQTPSHQVTQMGQEVILRCVPISNHLYFYWYRQILGQKVEFLVSFYNNEISEKSEIFDDQFSVERPDGSNFTLKIRSTKLEDSAMYFCASSVRGSPGAFFGQGTRLTVV.

The CDR3 spells CASSIPEMRAKNIQYF. As DNA, the CDR3 is TGTGCCAGTAGTATTCCAGAGATGCGGGCCAAAAACATTCAGTACTTC. The V gene is TRBV19, the J gene TRBJ2-4; D gene unclear. The CDR3 is 16 amino acids. The germline V and J ends were trimmed by 3 bases and 1 base, with 13 bases remaining between them. Looked up from germline, CDR1 is LNHDA and CDR2 is SQIVND (reference sequence).

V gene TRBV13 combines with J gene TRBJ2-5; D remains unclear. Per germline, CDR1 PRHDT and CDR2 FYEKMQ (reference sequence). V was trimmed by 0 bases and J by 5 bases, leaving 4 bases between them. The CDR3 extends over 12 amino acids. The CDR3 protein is CASSLGQETQYF. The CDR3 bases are TGTGCCAGCAGCTTAGGCCAGGAGACCCAGTACTTC.

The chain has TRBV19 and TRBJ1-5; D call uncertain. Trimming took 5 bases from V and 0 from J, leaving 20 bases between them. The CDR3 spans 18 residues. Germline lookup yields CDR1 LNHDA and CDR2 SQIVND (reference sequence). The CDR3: CASSWSPLAENSNQPQHF. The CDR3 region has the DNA TGTGCCAGTAGTTGGTCCCCCTTGGCAGAAAATAGCAATCAGCCCCAGCATTTT.

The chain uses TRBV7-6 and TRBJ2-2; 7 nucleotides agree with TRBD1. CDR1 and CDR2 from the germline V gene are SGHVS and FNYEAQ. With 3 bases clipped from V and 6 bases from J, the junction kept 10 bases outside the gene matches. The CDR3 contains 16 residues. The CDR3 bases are TGTGCCAGCAGCTTTTCTGCAACAGGGGTCCCCGGGGAGCTGTTTTTT. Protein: CASSFSATGVPGELFF.

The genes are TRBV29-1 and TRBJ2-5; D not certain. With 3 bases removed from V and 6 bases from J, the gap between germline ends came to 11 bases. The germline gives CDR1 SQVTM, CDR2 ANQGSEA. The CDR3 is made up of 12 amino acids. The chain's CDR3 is CSVDVVSQTQYF. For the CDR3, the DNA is TGCAGCGTTGATGTAGTCTCACAGACCCAGTACTTC.

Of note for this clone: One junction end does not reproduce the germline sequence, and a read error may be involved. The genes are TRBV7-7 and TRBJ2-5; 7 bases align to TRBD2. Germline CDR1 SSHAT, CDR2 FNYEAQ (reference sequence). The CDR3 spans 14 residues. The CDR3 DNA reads TGTGCTAGCAGCCCCGTAACTAGCGACCAGACCCAGTACTTC. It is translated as CASSPVTSDQTQYF. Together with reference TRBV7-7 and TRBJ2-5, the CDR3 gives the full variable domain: GAGVSQSPRYKVTKRGQDVTLRCDPISSHATLYWYQQALGQGPEFLTYFNYEAQPDKSGLPSDRFSAERPEGSISTLTIQRTEQRDSAMYRCASSPVTSDQTQYFGPGTRLLVL.

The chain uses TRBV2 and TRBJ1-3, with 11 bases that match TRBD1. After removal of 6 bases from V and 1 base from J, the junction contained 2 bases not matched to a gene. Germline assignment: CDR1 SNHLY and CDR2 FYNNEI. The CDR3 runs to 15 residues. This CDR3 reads CASRGQGGSGNTIYF. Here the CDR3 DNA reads TGTGCCAGCAGGGGACAGGGGGGTTCTGGAAACACCATATATTTT. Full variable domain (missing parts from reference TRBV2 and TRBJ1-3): EPEVTQTPSHQVTQMGQEVILRCVPISNHLYFYWYRQILGQKVEFLVSFYNNEISEKSEIFDDQFSVERPDGSNFTLKIRSTKLEDSAMYFCASRGQGGSGNTIYFGEGSWLTVV.

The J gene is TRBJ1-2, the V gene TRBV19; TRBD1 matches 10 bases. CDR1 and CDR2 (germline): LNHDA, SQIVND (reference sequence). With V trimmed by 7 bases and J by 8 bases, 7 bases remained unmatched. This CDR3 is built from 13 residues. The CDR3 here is CASTDRGRWGYTF. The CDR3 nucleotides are TGTGCCAGTACCGACAGGGGGCGATGGGGCTACACCTTC.

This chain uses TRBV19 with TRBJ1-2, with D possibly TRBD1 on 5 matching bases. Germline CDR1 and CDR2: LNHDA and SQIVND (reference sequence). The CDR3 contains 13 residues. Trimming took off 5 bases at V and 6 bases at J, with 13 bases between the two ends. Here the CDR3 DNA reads TGTGCCAGTAGTGCGACGGGGGTAGATGGCTACACCTTC. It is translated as CASSATGVDGYTF.

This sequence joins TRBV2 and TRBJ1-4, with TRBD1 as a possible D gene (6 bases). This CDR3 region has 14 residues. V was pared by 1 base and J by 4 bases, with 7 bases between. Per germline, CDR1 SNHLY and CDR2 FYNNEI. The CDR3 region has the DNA TGTGCCAGCAGTGAAGACAGGGATAATGAAAAACTGTTTTTT. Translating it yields CASSEDRDNEKLFF.

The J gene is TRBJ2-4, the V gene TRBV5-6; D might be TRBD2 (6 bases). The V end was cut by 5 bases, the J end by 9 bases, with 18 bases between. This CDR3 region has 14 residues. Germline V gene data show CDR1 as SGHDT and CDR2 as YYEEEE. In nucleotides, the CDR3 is TGTGCCAGCAGGATATGGGGTGCGGAGGGCATTCAGTACTTC. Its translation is CASRIWGAEGIQYF.

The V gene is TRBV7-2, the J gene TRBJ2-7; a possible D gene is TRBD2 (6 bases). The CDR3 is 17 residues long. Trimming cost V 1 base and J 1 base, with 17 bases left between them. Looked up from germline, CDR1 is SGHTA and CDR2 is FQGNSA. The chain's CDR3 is CASSLEMFGGKSYEQYF. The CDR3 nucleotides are TGTGCCAGCAGCTTAGAAATGTTCGGCGGGAAATCCTACGAGCAGTACTTC.

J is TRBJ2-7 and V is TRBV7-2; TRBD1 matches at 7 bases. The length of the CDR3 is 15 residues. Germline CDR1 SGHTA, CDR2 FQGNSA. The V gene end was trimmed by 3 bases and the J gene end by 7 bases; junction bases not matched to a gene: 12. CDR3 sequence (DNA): TGTGCCAGCAGCTTGACCGACAGGGTTATGGGGGAGCAGTACTTC. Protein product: CASSLTDRVMGEQYF.

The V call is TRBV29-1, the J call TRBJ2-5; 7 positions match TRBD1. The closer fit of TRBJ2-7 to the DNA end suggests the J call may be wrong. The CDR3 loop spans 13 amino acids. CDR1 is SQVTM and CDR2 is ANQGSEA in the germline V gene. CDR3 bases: TGCAGCGTTGCCAGAGACAGGGTTGGCGAGCAGTACTTC. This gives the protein CSVARDRVGEQYF.